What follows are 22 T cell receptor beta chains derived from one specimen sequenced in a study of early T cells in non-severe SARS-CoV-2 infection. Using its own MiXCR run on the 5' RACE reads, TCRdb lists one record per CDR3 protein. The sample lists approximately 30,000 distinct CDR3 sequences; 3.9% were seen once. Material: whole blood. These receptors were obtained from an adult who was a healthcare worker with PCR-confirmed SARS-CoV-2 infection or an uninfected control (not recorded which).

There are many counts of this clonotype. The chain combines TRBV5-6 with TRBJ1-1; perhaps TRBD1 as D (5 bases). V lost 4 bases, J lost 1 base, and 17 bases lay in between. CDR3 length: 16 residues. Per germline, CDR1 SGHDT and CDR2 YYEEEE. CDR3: CASSAGSGLRNTEAFF. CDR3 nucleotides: TGTGCCAGCAGCGCTGGCTCAGGGCTTCGGAACACTGAAGCTTTCTTT.

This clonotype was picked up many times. Here the CDR3 DNA reads TGTGCCAGTAGTACCTCGGGACACCAATACTATGGCTACACCTTC. Encoded protein: CASSTSGHQYYGYTF. The chain employs TRBV19 and TRBJ1-2; weak D call: TRBD1 (6 bases). V was shortened by 4 bases and J by 3 bases, with 15 bases between the two germline ends. Germline V gene lookup returns CDR1 LNHDA and CDR2 SQIVND (reference sequence). The CDR3 is made up of 15 amino acids. The full variable domain, its missing parts supplied by reference TRBV19 and TRBJ1-2, is DGGITQSPKYLFRKEGQNVTLSCEQNLNHDAMYWYRQDPGQGLRLIYYSQIVNDFQKGDIAEGYSVSREKKESFPLTVTSAQKNPTAFYLCASSTSGHQYYGYTFGSGTRLTVV.

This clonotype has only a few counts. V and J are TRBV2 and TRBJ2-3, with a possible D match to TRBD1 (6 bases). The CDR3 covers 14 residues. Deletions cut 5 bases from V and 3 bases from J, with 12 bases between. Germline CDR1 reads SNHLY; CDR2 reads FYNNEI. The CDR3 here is CASSPQGWTDTQYF. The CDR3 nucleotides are TGTGCCAGCAGTCCACAGGGATGGACAGATACGCAGTATTTT.

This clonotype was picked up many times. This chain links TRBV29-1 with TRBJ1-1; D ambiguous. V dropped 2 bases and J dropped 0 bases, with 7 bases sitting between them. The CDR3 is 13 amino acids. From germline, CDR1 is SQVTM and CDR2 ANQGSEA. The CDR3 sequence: CSVEQILNTEAFF. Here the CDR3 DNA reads TGCAGCGTTGAACAGATCTTGAACACTGAAGCTTTCTTT.

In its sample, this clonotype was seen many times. CDR3 in amino acids: CASSSGLAGAPDTQYF. Here the CDR3 DNA reads TGTGCCAGCAGCTCCGGACTAGCGGGGGCCCCAGATACGCAGTATTTT. The rearrangement joins TRBV5-6 to TRBJ2-3; 13 nucleotides match TRBD2. The ends lost 3 bases at V and 4 bases at J; junction bases unmatched: 5. There are 16 residues in the CDR3. The V gene's germline CDR1 is SGHDT and CDR2 YYEEEE.

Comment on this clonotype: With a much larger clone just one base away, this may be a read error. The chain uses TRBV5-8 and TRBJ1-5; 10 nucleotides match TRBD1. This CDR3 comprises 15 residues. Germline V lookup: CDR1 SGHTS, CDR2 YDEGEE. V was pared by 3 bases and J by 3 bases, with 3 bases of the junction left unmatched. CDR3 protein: CASSSGTGVNQPQHF. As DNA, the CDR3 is TGTGCCAGCAGCTCCGGGACAGGGGTCAATCAGCCCCAGCATTTT.

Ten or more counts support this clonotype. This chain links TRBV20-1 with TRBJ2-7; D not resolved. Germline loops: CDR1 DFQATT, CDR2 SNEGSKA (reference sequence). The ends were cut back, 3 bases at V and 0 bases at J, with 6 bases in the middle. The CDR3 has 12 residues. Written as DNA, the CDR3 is TGCAGTGCTAGTCGCCTCTCCTACGAGCAGTACTTC. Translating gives CSASRLSYEQYF.

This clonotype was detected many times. The CDR3 here is CASSFGALNNSPLHF. In nucleotides, the CDR3 is TGTGCCAGCAGTTTCGGGGCTTTGAATAATTCACCCCTCCACTTT. The chain combines TRBV12-3 or TRBV12-4 with TRBJ1-6, with D possibly TRBD1 on 5 matching bases. The length of the CDR3 is 15 residues. The V gene lost 3 bases and the J gene lost 5 bases, with 11 bases spanning the gap.

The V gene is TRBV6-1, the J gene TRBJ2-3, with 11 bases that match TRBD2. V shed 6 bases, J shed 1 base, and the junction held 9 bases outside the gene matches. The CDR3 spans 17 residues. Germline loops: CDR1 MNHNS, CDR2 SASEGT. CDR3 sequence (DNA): TGTGCCAGCAGACCATCTAGCGGGAGGAGGGGCACAGATACGCAGTATTTT. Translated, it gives CASRPSSGRRGTDTQYF.

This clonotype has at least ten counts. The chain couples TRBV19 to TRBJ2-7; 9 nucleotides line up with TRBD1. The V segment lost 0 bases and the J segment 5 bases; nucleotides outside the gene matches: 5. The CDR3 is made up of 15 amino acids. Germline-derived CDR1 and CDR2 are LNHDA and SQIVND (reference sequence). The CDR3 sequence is CASSIDHRGRDEQYF. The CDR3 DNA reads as TGTGCCAGTAGTATAGATCACAGGGGGCGCGACGAGCAGTACTTC.

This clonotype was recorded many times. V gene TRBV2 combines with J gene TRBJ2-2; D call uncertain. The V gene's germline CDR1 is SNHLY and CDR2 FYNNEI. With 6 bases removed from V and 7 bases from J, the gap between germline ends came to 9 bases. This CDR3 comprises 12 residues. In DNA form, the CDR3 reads TGTGCCAGCAGCTTCCAAGGCGGGGAGCTGTTTTTT. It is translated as CASSFQGGELFF.

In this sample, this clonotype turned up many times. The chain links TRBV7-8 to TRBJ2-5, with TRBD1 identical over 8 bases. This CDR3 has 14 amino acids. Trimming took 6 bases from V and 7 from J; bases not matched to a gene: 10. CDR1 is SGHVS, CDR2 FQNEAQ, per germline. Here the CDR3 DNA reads TGTGCCAGCAGACGGGACAGGTTCTTGGGGACCCAGTACTTC. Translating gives CASRRDRFLGTQYF.

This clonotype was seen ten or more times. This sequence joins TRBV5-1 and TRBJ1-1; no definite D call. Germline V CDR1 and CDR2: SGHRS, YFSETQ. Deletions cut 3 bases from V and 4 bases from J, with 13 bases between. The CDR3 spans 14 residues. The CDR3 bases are TGCGCCAGCAGCTCGGGCCGGGAGGGCACTGAAGCTTTCTTT. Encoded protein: CASSSGREGTEAFF.

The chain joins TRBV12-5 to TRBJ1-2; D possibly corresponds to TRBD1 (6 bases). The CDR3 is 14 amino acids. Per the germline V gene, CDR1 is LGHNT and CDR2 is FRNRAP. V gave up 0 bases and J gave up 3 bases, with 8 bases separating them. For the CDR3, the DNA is TGTGCTAGTGGTTTGGTAGGGGGAGACTATGGCTACACCTTC. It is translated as CASGLVGGDYGYTF.

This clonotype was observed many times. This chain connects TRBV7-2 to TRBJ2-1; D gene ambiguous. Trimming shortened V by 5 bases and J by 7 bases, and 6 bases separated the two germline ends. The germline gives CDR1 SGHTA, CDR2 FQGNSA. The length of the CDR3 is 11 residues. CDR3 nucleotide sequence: TGTGCCAGCAGCCCCGGAAATGAGCAGTTCTTC. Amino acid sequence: CASSPGNEQFF.

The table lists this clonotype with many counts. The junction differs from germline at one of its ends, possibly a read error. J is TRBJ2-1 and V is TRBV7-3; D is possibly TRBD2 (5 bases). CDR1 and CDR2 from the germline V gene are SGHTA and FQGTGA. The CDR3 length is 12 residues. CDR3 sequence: CANSSLGNEQFF. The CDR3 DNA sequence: TGTGCCAACAGCTCACTAGGGAATGAGCAGTTCTTC.

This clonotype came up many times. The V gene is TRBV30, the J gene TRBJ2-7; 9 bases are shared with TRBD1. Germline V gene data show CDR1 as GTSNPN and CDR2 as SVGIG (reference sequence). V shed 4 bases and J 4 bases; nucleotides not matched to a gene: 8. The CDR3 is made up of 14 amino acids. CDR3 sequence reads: CAWTFGQGLYEQYF. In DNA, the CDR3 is TGTGCCTGGACCTTTGGACAGGGGCTATACGAGCAGTACTTC.

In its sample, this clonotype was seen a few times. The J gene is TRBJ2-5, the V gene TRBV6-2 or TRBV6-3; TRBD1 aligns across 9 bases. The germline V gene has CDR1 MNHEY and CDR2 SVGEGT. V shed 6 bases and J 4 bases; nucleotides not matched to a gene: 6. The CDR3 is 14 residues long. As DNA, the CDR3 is TGTGCCAGCAGGCATCCGGGACAGGGAGAGACCCAGTACTTC. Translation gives CASRHPGQGETQYF.

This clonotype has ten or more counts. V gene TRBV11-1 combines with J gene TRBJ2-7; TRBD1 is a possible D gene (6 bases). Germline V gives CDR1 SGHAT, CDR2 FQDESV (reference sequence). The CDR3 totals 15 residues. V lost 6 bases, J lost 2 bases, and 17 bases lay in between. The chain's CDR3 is CASRPRGGKTYEQYF. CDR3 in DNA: TGTGCCAGCAGACCCCGAGGGGGTAAAACCTACGAGCAGTACTTC.

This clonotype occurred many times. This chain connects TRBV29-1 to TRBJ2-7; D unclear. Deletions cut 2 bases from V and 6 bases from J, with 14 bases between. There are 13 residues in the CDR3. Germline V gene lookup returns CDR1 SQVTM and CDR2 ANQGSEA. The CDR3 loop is CSVEKSLGVEQYF. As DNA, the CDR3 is TGCAGCGTTGAAAAGTCCCTTGGAGTCGAGCAGTACTTC.

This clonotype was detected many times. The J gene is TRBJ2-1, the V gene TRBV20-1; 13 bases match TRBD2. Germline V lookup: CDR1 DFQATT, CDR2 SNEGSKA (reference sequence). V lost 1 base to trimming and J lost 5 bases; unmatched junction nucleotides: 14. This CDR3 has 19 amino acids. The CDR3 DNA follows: TGCAGTGCTAGAGCCCCCCCGGCCACTAGCGGGAGGGTTAACAATGAGCAGTTCTTC. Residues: CSARAPPATSGRVNNEQFF.

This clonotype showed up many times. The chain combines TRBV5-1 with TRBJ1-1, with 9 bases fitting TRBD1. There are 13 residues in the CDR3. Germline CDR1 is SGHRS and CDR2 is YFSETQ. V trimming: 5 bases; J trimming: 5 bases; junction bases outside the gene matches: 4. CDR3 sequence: CASSVTGGTEAFF. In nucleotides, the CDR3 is TGCGCCAGCAGTGTGACAGGGGGGACTGAAGCTTTCTTT.